This TCR beta chain was obtained from a study of cytotoxic CD8 clonotypes in ibrutinib-treated CLL. The assay was immunoSEQ multiplex PCR, and TCRdb's table has in-frame clones only and misses some. The profile shows 150,000 to 200,000 clones, about 88% of them singletons. The germline V gene encodes CDR1 SQVTM and CDR2 ANQGSEA. The CDR3 sequence is 11 residues long. Trimming shortened V by 4 bases and J by 3 bases, and 7 bases separated the two germline ends. The receptor's source is a human donor with chronic lymphocytic leukemia. This chain joins TRBV29-1 and TRBJ2-7; D not resolved. The sample in question was PBMCs, obtained at disease progression, from a patient treated with ibrutinib. The CDR3 DNA follows: TGCAGCGTTGGGGGTCTCTACGAGCAGTACTTC. The encoded protein is CSVGGLYEQYF.